These T cell receptor beta chains were read from a single sample in a study of T cell responses to AZD1222 COVID-19 vaccine. Sequencing used immunoSEQ multiplex PCR; TCRdb keeps in-frame clones, though not all of them. The sample has over 55,000 clones; 83% are singletons. Sequences were derived from peripheral blood, sampled 28 days after the second AZD1222 dose. Every receptor here comes from an adult who received the AZD1222 COVID-19 vaccine. Both conserved end residues are part of each CDR3. A D gene is named only where the DNA matches it firmly. Clone size is not always given. Where it is, it says once, few, many or a class for expanded clones.

size: -
V: TRBV6-2/TRBV6-3
D: TRBD1
J: TRBJ1-1
CDR3: CASSYGQGGTEAFF
DNA: TGTGCCAGCAGTTACGGTCAGGGGGGAACTGAAGCTTTCTTT

size: once
V: TRBV6-5
D: -
J: TRBJ1-1
CDR3: CASSFGTEAFF
DNA: TGTGCCAGCAGCTTTGGCACTGAAGCTTTCTTT

size: -
V: TRBV5-1
D: -
J: TRBJ1-1
CDR3: CASSLDRPNTEAFF
DNA: TGCGCCAGCAGCTTGGACAGACCGAACACTGAAGCTTTCTTT

size: -
V: TRBV2
D: TRBD1
J: TRBJ1-2
CDR3: CASRPYFRTGSVNYGYTF
DNA: TGTGCCAGCAGACCATACTTCCGGACAGGGTCGGTTAACTATGGCTACACCTTC

size: -
V: TRBV21-1
D: -
J: TRBJ1-2
CDR3: CARLDLRHGYTF
DNA: TGTGCCAGATTGGACCTCAGGCATGGCTACACCTTC

size: -
V: TRBV9
D: TRBD2
J: TRBJ2-1
CDR3: CASSDLAGGLDEQFF
DNA: TGTGCCAGCAGCGATCTAGCGGGGGGGCTAGATGAGCAGTTCTTC

size: -
V: TRBV29-1
D: -
J: TRBJ1-4
CDR3: CSVSPSGSYEKLFF
DNA: TGCAGCGTATCCCCTTCGGGGTCTTATGAAAAACTGTTTTTT

size: -
V: TRBV4-3
D: -
J: TRBJ1-2
CDR3: CASSQEEGGGYTF
DNA: TGCGCCAGCAGCCAAGAAGAGGGTGGAGGCTACACCTTC

size: -
V: TRBV2
D: TRBD2
J: TRBJ2-1
CDR3: CASTNSGGGQFF
DNA: TGTGCCAGCACTAATAGCGGGGGAGGGCAGTTCTTC

size: -
V: TRBV6-5
D: -
J: TRBJ2-2
CDR3: CATYWSPGELFF
DNA: TGTGCCACCTACTGGAGTCCCGGGGAGCTGTTTTTT

size: -
V: TRBV15
D: TRBD2
J: TRBJ2-3
CDR3: CATLPSGGSDTQYF
DNA: TGTGCCACCTTGCCAAGCGGGGGATCAGATACGCAGTATTTT

size: -
V: TRBV10-1
D: -
J: TRBJ1-2
CDR3: CASSACRDPRDYGYTF
DNA: TGCGCCAGCAGTGCGTGTCGCGACCCAAGGGACTATGGCTACACCTTC

size: -
V: TRBV5-4
D: TRBD1
J: TRBJ1-6
CDR3: CASSLGGTESF
DNA: TGTGCCAGCAGCTTGGGAGGGACAGAGTCGTTT

size: -
V: TRBV5-1
D: -
J: TRBJ1-1
CDR3: CASSLTGNTEAFF
DNA: TGCGCCAGCAGCTTGACAGGGAACACTGAAGCTTTCTTT

size: -
V: TRBV4-2
D: -
J: TRBJ2-1
CDR3: CASSPRLDLSYNEQFF
DNA: TGTGCCAGCAGCCCACGACTCGATCTCTCCTACAATGAGCAGTTCTTC

size: -
V: TRBV28
D: -
J: TRBJ1-5
CDR3: CASRPRTSNQPQHF
DNA: TGTGCCAGCAGGCCGAGGACTAGCAATCAGCCCCAGCATTTT

size: -
V: TRBV3-1/TRBV3-2
D: TRBD1
J: TRBJ1-5
CDR3: CASSKRDRGLKERDQPQHF
DNA: TGTGCCAGCAGCAAGCGGGACAGGGGGCTTAAAGAACGAGATCAGCCCCAGCATTTT

size: -
V: TRBV7-9
D: -
J: TRBJ1-3
CDR3: CASSFSRDGNTIYF
DNA: TGTGCCAGCAGCTTTTCTCGGGATGGAAACACCATATATTTT

size: -
V: TRBV15
D: -
J: TRBJ1-6
CDR3: CATSRDPNSPLHF
DNA: TGTGCCACCAGCAGAGATCCTAATTCACCCCTCCACTTT

size: -
V: TRBV2
D: -
J: TRBJ1-4
CDR3: CASSASTGWVSEKLFF
DNA: TGTGCCAGCAGTGCTTCTACAGGGTGGGTTAGCGAAAAACTGTTTTTT

size: -
V: TRBV5-5
D: -
J: TRBJ2-7
CDR3: CASSSSGGFSYEQYF
DNA: TGTGCCAGCAGCTCGAGTGGGGGCTTCTCCTACGAGCAGTACTTC

size: -
V: TRBV13
D: -
J: TRBJ1-2
CDR3: CASSFFWGGGDYGYTF
DNA: TGTGCCAGCAGCTTTTTTTGGGGCGGCGGGGACTATGGCTACACCTTC

size: -
V: TRBV27
D: -
J: TRBJ1-6
CDR3: CASRWSGGGNSPLHF
DNA: TGTGCCAGCCGATGGAGCGGGGGAGGTAATTCACCCCTCCACTTT

size: once
V: TRBV19
D: -
J: TRBJ2-3
CDR3: CASSRQSTDTQYF
DNA: TGTGCCAGTAGTCGACAGAGCACAGATACGCAGTATTTT

size: -
V: TRBV6-5
D: -
J: TRBJ2-5
CDR3: CASSRPVRETQYF
DNA: TGTGCCAGCAGCCGCCCCGTTCGGGAGACCCAGTACTTC

size: once
V: TRBV4-1
D: TRBD1
J: TRBJ1-6
CDR3: CASSQDLRQGRNSPLHF
DNA: TGCGCCAGCAGCCAAGATCTCCGACAGGGAAGGAATTCACCCCTCCACTTT

size: -
V: TRBV30
D: -
J: TRBJ1-6
CDR3: CAWSVRRDRNSPLHF
DNA: TGTGCCTGGAGTGTACGTCGCGACAGAAATTCACCCCTCCACTTT

size: -
V: TRBV6-5
D: -
J: TRBJ2-7
CDR3: CASSYGPSYEQYF
DNA: TGTGCCAGCAGTTACGGGCCATCCTACGAGCAGTACTTC

size: few
V: TRBV7-9
D: TRBD1
J: TRBJ2-7
CDR3: CASSLPGTGFYEQYF
DNA: TGTGCCAGCAGCCTGCCCGGGACAGGGTTCTACGAGCAGTACTTC

size: -
V: TRBV2
D: TRBD1
J: TRBJ1-1
CDR3: CASTTTGGSSTEAFF
DNA: TGTGCCAGTACGACGACAGGGGGCTCTAGCACTGAAGCTTTCTTT

size: -
V: TRBV19
D: -
J: TRBJ1-2
CDR3: CASSISGYGYTF
DNA: TGTGCCAGTAGTATTAGTGGCTATGGCTACACCTTC

size: few
V: TRBV10-1
D: -
J: TRBJ2-2
CDR3: CASSESNTVRDGELFF
DNA: TGCGCCAGCAGTGAGTCCAACACGGTGAGGGACGGGGAGCTGTTTTTT

size: -
V: TRBV6-2/TRBV6-3
D: -
J: TRBJ2-2
CDR3: CASSYSITGELFF
DNA: TGTGCCAGCAGTTATTCTATCACCGGGGAGCTGTTTTTT

size: -
V: TRBV10-3
D: TRBD1
J: TRBJ1-2
CDR3: CAISGQRGTGYGYTF
DNA: TGTGCCATCAGTGGCCAGCGGGGGACAGGCTATGGCTACACCTTC

size: -
V: TRBV11-2
D: -
J: TRBJ1-3
CDR3: CASSVQASSGNTIYF
DNA: TGTGCCAGCAGCGTACAGGCGAGCTCTGGAAACACCATATATTTT

size: -
V: TRBV7-2
D: -
J: TRBJ1-1
CDR3: CASSWGGVNTEAFF
DNA: TGTGCCAGCAGCTGGGGCGGGGTGAACACTGAAGCTTTCTTT

size: -
V: TRBV6-2/TRBV6-3
D: -
J: TRBJ2-1
CDR3: CASSYGRYNEQFF
DNA: TGTGCCAGCAGTTACGGGCGCTACAATGAGCAGTTCTTC

size: once
V: TRBV7-2
D: -
J: TRBJ1-2
CDR3: CASSLGGDRTYGYTF
DNA: TGTGCCAGCAGCTTAGGCGGCGACAGGACCTATGGCTACACCTTC

size: -
V: TRBV7-8
D: -
J: TRBJ2-7
CDR3: CASSLSGTSSYEQYF
DNA: TGTGCCAGCAGCTTAAGTGGGACAAGCTCCTACGAGCAGTACTTC

size: -
V: TRBV5-1
D: -
J: TRBJ2-3
CDR3: CASSLVGKSTDTQYF
DNA: TGCGCCAGCAGCTTGGTGGGCAAGTCCACAGATACGCAGTATTTT

size: -
V: TRBV28
D: TRBD1
J: TRBJ1-4
CDR3: CASSTTGGNEKLFF
DNA: TGTGCCAGCAGTACGACAGGGGGGAATGAAAAACTGTTTTTT